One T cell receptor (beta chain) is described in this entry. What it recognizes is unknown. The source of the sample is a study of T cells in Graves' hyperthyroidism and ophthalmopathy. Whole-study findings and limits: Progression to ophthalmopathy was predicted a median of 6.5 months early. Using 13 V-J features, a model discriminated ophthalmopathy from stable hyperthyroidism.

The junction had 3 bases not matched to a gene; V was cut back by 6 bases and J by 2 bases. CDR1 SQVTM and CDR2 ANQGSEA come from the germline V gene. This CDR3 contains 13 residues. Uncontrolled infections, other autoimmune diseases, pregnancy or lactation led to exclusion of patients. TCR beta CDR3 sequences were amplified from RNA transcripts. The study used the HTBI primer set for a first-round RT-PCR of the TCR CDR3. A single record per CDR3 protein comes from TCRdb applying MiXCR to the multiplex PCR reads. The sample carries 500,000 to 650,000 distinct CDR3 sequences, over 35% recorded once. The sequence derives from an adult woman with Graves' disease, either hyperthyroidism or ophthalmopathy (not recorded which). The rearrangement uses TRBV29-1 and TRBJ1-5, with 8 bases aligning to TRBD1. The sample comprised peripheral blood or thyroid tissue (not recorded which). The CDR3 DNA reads TGCAGCGTCGCGGGACAGGGCAATCAGCCCCAGCATTTT. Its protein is CSVAGQGNQPQHF.